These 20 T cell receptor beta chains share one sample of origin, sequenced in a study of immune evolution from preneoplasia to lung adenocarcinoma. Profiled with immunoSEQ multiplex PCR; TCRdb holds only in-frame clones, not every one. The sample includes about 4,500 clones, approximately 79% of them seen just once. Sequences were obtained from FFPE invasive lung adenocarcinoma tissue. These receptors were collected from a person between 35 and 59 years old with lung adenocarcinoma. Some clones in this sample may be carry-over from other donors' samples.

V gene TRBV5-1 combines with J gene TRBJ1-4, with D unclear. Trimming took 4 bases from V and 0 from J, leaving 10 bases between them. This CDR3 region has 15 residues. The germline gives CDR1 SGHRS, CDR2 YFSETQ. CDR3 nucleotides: TGCGCCAGCAGCACCTCTGGTGCAACTAATGAAAAACTGTTTTTT. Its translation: CASSTSGATNEKLFF.

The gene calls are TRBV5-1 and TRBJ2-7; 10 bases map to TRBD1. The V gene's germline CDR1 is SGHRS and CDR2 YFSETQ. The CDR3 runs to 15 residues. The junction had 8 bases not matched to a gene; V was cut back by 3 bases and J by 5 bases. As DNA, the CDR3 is TGCGCCAGCAGCTCTACCGGGACAGGGGTCCACGAGCAGTACTTC. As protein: CASSSTGTGVHEQYF.

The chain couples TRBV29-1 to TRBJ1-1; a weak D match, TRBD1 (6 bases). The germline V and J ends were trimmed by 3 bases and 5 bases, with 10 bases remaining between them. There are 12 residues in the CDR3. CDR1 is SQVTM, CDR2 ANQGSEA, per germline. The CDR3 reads CSVEGAWTEAFF. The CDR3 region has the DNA TGCAGCGTTGAGGGGGCGTGGACTGAAGCTTTCTTT. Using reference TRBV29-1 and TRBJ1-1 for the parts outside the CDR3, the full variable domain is SAVISQKPSRDICQRGTSLTIQCQVDSQVTMMFWYRQQPGQSLTLIATANQGSEATYESGFVIDKFPISRPNLTFSTLTVSNMSPEDSSIYLCSVEGAWTEAFFGQGTRLTVV.

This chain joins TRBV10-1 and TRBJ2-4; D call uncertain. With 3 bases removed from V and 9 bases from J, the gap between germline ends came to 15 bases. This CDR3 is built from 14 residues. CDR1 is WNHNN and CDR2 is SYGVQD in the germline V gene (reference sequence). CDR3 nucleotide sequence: TGCGCCAGCAGTGAAAGGTCCATCGACGGCATTCAGTACTTC. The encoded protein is CASSERSIDGIQYF.

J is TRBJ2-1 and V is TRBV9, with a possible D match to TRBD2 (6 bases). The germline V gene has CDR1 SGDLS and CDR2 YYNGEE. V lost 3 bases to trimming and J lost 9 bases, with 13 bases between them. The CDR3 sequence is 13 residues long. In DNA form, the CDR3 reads TGTGCCAGCAGCGCGACTAGTCTGGGTGAGCAGTTCTTC. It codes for CASSATSLGEQFF.

The CDR3 DNA follows: TGTGCCACCAGCAGATTCGGGGGGGAGACCCAGTACTTC. Its protein product is CATSRFGGETQYF. This chain joins TRBV15 and TRBJ2-5, with 7 bases fitting TRBD2. CDR1 is LNHNV and CDR2 is YYDKDF in the germline V gene (reference sequence). The CDR3 totals 13 residues. Trimming removed 2 bases from V and 5 bases from J; junction bases left unmatched: 2.

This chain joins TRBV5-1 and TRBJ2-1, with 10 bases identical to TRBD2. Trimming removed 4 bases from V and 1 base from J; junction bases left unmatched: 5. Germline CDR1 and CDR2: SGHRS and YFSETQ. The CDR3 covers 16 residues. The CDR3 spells CASSPRTSGSYNEQFF. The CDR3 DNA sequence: TGCGCCAGCAGCCCTCGGACTAGCGGATCCTACAATGAGCAGTTCTTC.

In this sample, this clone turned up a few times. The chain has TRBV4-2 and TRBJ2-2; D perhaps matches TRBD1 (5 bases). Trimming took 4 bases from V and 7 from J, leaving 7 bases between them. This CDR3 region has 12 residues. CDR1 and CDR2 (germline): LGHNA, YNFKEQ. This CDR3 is CASSPTGGELFF. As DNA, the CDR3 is TGTGCCAGCAGCCCTACAGGCGGGGAGCTGTTTTTT.

The CDR3 sequence is CASSSQAHQPQHF. The CDR3 DNA reads TGTGCCAGCAGCTCCCAGGCCCACCAGCCCCAGCATTTT. The J gene is TRBJ1-5, the V gene TRBV7-2; no firm D call. Trimming stripped 4 bases from V and 7 bases from J, with 11 bases between. Germline-derived CDR1 and CDR2 are SGHTA and FQGNSA. This CDR3 contains 13 residues.

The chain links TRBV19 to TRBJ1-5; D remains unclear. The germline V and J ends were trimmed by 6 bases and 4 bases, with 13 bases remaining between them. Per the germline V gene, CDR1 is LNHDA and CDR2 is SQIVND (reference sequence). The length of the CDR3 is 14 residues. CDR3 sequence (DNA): TGTGCCAGTAGGCCGGAACGGGGAAATCAGCCCCAGCATTTT. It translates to CASRPERGNQPQHF.

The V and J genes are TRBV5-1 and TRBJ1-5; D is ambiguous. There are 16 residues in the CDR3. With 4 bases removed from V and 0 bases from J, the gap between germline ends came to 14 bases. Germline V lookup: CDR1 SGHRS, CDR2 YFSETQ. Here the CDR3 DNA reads TGCGCCAGCAGCCCTGGGCACGGGGATAGCAATCAGCCCCAGCATTTT. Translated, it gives CASSPGHGDSNQPQHF.

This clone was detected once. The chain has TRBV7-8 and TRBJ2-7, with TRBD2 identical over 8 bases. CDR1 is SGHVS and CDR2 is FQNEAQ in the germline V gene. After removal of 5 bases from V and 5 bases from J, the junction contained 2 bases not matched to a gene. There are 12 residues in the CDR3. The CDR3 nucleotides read TGTGCCAGCAGCCGAGCGGGAGACGAGCAGTACTTC. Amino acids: CASSRAGDEQYF.

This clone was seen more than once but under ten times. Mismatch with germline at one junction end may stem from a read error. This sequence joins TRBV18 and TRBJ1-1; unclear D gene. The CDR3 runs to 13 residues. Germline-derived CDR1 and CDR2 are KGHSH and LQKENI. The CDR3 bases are TGTGCCAGCTCACCACGAGGGAACACTGAAGCCTTCTTT. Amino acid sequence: CASSPRGNTEAFF.

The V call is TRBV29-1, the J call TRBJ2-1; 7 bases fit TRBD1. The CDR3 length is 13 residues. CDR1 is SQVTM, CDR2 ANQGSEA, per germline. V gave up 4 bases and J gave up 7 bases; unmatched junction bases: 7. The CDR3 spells CSVGQGLGNEQFF. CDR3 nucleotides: TGCAGCGTTGGACAGGGTTTGGGGAATGAGCAGTTCTTC.

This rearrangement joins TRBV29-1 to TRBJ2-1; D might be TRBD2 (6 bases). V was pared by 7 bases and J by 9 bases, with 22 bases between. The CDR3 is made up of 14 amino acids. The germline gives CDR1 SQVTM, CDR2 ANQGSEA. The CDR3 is CSGEEGRYASEQFF. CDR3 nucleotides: TGCAGCGGCGAGGAGGGCCGGTACGCGTCTGAGCAGTTCTTC.

The CDR3 spells CSVAQGLGTDTQYF. CDR3 bases: TGCAGCGTCGCCCAGGGATTGGGCACAGATACGCAGTATTTT. The V and J genes are TRBV29-1 and TRBJ2-3, with D perhaps TRBD1 (5 bases). Germline CDR1 reads SQVTM; CDR2 reads ANQGSEA. V gave up 6 bases and J gave up 1 base, with 14 bases separating them. The CDR3 is made up of 14 amino acids.

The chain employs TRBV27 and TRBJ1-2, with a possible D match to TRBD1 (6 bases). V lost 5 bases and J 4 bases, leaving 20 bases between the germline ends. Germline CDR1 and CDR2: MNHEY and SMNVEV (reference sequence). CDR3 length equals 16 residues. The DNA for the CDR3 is TGTGCCAGCAGTCCTACATCACTACAGGGCCTCTATGGCTACACCTTC. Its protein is CASSPTSLQGLYGYTF.

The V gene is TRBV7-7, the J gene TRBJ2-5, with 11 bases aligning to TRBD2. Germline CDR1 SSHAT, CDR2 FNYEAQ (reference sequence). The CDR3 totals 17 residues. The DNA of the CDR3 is TGTGCTACCGGAGCACAAACGGGACTAGCGGCTCCGGAGACCCAGTACTTC. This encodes CATGAQTGLAAPETQYF. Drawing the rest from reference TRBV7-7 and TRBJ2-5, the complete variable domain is GAGVSQSPRYKVTKRGQDVTLRCDPISSHATLYWYQQALGQGPEFLTYFNYEAQPDKSGLPSDRFSAERPEGSISTLTIQRTEQRDSAMYRCATGAQTGLAAPETQYFGPGTRLLVL.

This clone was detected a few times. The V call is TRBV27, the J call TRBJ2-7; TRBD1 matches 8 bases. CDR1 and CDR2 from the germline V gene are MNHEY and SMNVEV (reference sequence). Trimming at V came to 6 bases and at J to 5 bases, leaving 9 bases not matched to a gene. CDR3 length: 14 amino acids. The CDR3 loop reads CASRRGTGYNEQYF. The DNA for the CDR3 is TGTGCCAGCAGGCGCGGGACAGGTTATAACGAGCAGTACTTC.

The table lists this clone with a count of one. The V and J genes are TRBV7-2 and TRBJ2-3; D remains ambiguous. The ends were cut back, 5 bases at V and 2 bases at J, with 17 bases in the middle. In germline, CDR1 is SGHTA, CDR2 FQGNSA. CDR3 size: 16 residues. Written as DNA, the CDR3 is TGTGCCAGCAGCCTATATACGTTACTCAACACAGATACGCAGTATTTT. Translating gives CASSLYTLLNTDTQYF.